What follows are 6 T cell receptor beta chains derived from one specimen sequenced in a study of T-cell memory formation after mild COVID-19. From the 5' RACE reads, TCRdb called clonotypes with MiXCR, one entry per CDR3 protein. The sample includes some 350,000 distinct CDR3 sequences, under 15% of them seen just once. Sequencing used PBMCs or a T cell subset sorted from them (not recorded which). The receptors come from a man in his late teens or twenties who had mild COVID-19 (a few samples of this study predate the infection). Cell type and time point are not known.

This clonotype showed up many times. This chain joins TRBV7-3 and TRBJ2-5; D possibly corresponds to TRBD1 (5 bases). V shed 5 bases and J shed 1 base, with 11 bases lying between them. Per germline, CDR1 SGHTA and CDR2 FQGTGA. This CDR3 has 14 residues. The CDR3 here is CASSPQGSQETQYF. In DNA, the CDR3 is TGTGCCAGCAGCCCCCAGGGATCCCAAGAGACCCAGTACTTC.

This clonotype was counted a few times. This chain connects TRBV7-2 to TRBJ1-4, with D perhaps matching TRBD1 (6 bases). V lost 3 bases and J 6 bases, leaving 17 bases between the germline ends. Germline V gives CDR1 SGHTA, CDR2 FQGNSA. CDR3 size: 16 residues. CDR3 sequence (DNA): TGTGCCAGCAGCTTGCGACCAACCCGGACAGATGAAAAACTGTTTTTT. It is translated as CASSLRPTRTDEKLFF. Drawing the rest from reference TRBV7-2 and TRBJ1-4, the complete variable domain is GAGVSQSPSNKVTEKGKDVELRCDPISGHTALYWYRQSLGQGLEFLIYFQGNSAPDKSGLPSDRFSAERTGGSVSTLTIQRTQQEDSAVYLCASSLRPTRTDEKLFFGSGTQLSVL.

The chain is built from TRBV6-5 and TRBJ1-3; D is perhaps TRBD1 (5 bases). The CDR3 covers 15 residues. V was shortened by 5 bases and J by 1 base, with 12 bases between the two germline ends. Germline values: CDR1 MNHEY, CDR2 SVGAGI. CDR3 in amino acids: CASSTQRGSGNTIYF. The CDR3 DNA reads TGTGCCAGCAGTACCCAGCGGGGGTCTGGAAACACCATATATTTT.

This clonotype has only one observation. The chain has TRBV20-1 and TRBJ2-3; D is undetermined. V dropped 1 base and J dropped 1 base, with 6 bases sitting between them. Germline-derived CDR1 and CDR2 are DFQATT and SNEGSKA (reference sequence). The CDR3 is 13 amino acids. CDR3 residues: CSARASGTDTQYF. CDR3 coding DNA: TGCAGTGCTAGAGCCAGCGGCACAGATACGCAGTATTTT.

This chain joins TRBV28 and TRBJ2-7; 10 bases are a match to TRBD1. The CDR3 totals 15 residues. The germline CDR1 and CDR2 sequences are MDHEN and SYDVKM. Losses at the gene ends were 4 bases for V and 2 bases for J; bases not matched to a gene: 5. The CDR3 nucleotides are TGTGCCAGCAGTTCCCCTGGGACAGGGGCCTACGAGCAGTACGTC. It encodes CASSSPGTGAYEQYV.

This clonotype was seen more than once but under ten times. The J gene is TRBJ2-5, the V gene TRBV11-2, with a weak D call TRBD2 (5 bases). Deletions cut 6 bases from V and 0 bases from J, with 11 bases between. The CDR3 has 14 residues. Germline CDR1 and CDR2: SGHAT and FQNNGV. The CDR3 DNA is TGTGCCAGCAGAGGACTGGCGGACCAAGAGACCCAGTACTTC. Residues: CASRGLADQETQYF.